Following are 15 T cell receptor beta chains from one sample sequenced in a study of blood T cell repertoires in COVID-19. Clones were sequenced by immunoSEQ multiplex PCR, and TCRdb holds only the in-frame ones, with some missing. The sample has some 160,000 clones, roughly 88% seen once. Sequencing input: PBMCs or T cells enriched from blood (not recorded which). The source is a woman aged 45-65 years who had recovered from COVID-19.

This chain joins TRBV7-3 and TRBJ1-1; 8 bases map to TRBD1. V was pared by 4 bases and J by 0 bases, with 1 base of the junction left unmatched. The CDR3 is made up of 14 amino acids. Germline CDR1 and CDR2: SGHTA and FQGTGA. CDR3 protein: CASSSGGMNTEAFF. CDR3 bases: TGTGCCAGCAGCTCAGGGGGCATGAACACTGAAGCTTTCTTT.

DNA for the CDR3: TGTGCCAGCAGCTTAGGGGGCGGGGGGAGTCAAGAGACCCAGTACTTC. It yields the protein CASSLGGGGSQETQYF. This chain links TRBV7-2 with TRBJ2-5; 8 nucleotides match TRBD2. The CDR3 length is 16 residues. Germline V lookup: CDR1 SGHTA, CDR2 FQGNSA. Trimming removed 1 base from V and 2 bases from J; junction bases left unmatched: 6.

V usage is TRBV9 and J usage is TRBJ1-4; D is perhaps TRBD1 (6 bases). In germline, CDR1 is SGDLS, CDR2 YYNGEE. Trimming pared 3 bases from V and 5 bases from J, leaving 11 bases between. CDR3 length: 14 residues. The CDR3 region has the DNA TGTGCCAGCAGCGAGGGACACCTCAATGAAAAACTGTTTTTT. Its protein is CASSEGHLNEKLFF.

This clone was counted only a few times. The V gene is TRBV18, the J gene TRBJ2-1; 9 nucleotides line up with TRBD1. The trim removed 6 bases at V and 5 bases at J, leaving 8 bases unmatched. This CDR3 has 15 residues. The germline V gene encodes CDR1 KGHSH and CDR2 LQKENI. CDR3 in DNA: TGTGCCAGCTCGTCCCGGGACAGGGTTCACAATGAGCAGTTCTTC. It codes for CASSSRDRVHNEQFF.

The chain recombines TRBV19 with TRBJ1-3; possibly TRBD1 for D (6 bases). V was cut by 3 bases and J by 1 base, with 13 bases left in between. Germline CDR1 and CDR2: LNHDA and SQIVND (reference sequence). The CDR3 runs 16 residues. CDR3 bases: TGTGCCAGTAGTATGAAAGGACAGTTGTCTGGAAACACCATATATTTT. Translation: CASSMKGQLSGNTIYF.

The V gene is TRBV6-2 or TRBV6-3, the J gene TRBJ2-7, with D tentatively TRBD1 (5 bases). The CDR3 spans 15 residues. Germline V lookup: CDR1 MNHEY, CDR2 SVGEGT. Trimming removed 4 bases at V and 2 bases at J, with 15 bases between. The CDR3 here is CASSSPDSYPYEQYF. The DNA of the CDR3 is TGTGCCAGCAGTTCCCCCGACAGTTATCCCTACGAGCAGTACTTC.

This rearrangement joins TRBV29-1 to TRBJ1-5; D may be TRBD1 (6 bases). Deletions cut 4 bases from V and 3 bases from J, with 13 bases between. CDR3 length: 14 residues. Germline CDR1 and CDR2: SQVTM and ANQGSEA. The CDR3 region is CSVVSGTPNQPQHF. For the CDR3, the DNA is TGCAGCGTTGTTAGCGGGACACCCAATCAGCCCCAGCATTTT.

Points on this clone: This sample includes further DNA sequences coding for the same CDR3. This chain joins TRBV6-5 and TRBJ2-5; the D is unclear. V was shortened by 6 bases and J by 5 bases, with 7 bases between the two germline ends. The CDR3 has 11 amino acids. Germline lookup yields CDR1 MNHEY and CDR2 SVGAGI. The CDR3 reads CASSPQETQYF. CDR3 DNA sequence: TGTGCCAGCAGCCCCCAGGAGACCCAGTACTTC.

The chain combines TRBV11-3 with TRBJ2-5; D unresolved. Trimming cost V 1 base and J 4 bases, with 10 bases left between them. The CDR3 extends over 14 amino acids. Germline CDR1 and CDR2: SGHNT and YENEEA. The CDR3 sequence: CASSLGQRSETQYF. The CDR3 nucleotides are TGTGCCAGCAGCTTAGGTCAGCGCTCAGAGACCCAGTACTTC.

The rearrangement joins TRBV9 to TRBJ1-4; no firm D call. Trimming took off 0 bases at V and 7 bases at J, with 10 bases between the two ends. CDR3 length: 14 amino acids. Germline lookup yields CDR1 SGDLS and CDR2 YYNGEE. The CDR3 loop is CASSVGTPSEKLFF. The CDR3 nucleotides read TGTGCCAGCAGCGTAGGCACACCCAGTGAAAAACTGTTTTTT.

The chain carries TRBV27 and TRBJ2-1, with a tentative D call TRBD1 (6 bases). The CDR3 consists of 15 residues. Trimming took 5 bases from V and 0 from J, leaving 11 bases between them. Germline V lookup: CDR1 MNHEY, CDR2 SMNVEV (reference sequence). The CDR3 coding sequence is TGTGCCAGCAGTCCCGACAGGAGCTCCTACAATGAGCAGTTCTTC. Translating it yields CASSPDRSSYNEQFF.

The genes are TRBV13 and TRBJ2-7; the match to TRBD1 covers 7 bases. After removal of 5 bases from V and 3 bases from J, the junction contained 4 bases not matched to a gene. Germline CDR1 and CDR2: PRHDT and FYEKMQ (reference sequence). This CDR3 spans 13 amino acids. The CDR3 here is CASSAGGGYEQYF. CDR3 nucleotide sequence: TGTGCCAGCAGCGCAGGGGGTGGCTACGAGCAGTACTTC.

J is TRBJ1-5 and V is TRBV12-3 or TRBV12-4, with 8 bases lining up with TRBD1. This CDR3 has 13 residues. V shed 7 bases, J shed 6 bases, and the junction held 5 bases outside the gene matches. The CDR3 nucleotides are TGTGCCAGCACCCGGACAGGGAGTCAGCCCCAGCATTTT. Translation gives CASTRTGSQPQHF.

The V and J genes are TRBV11-3 and TRBJ2-5; 8 bases agree with TRBD1. Trimming cost V 6 bases and J 5 bases; bases outside gene matches: 11. The CDR3 totals 15 residues. Looked up from germline, CDR1 is SGHNT and CDR2 is YENEEA. The CDR3 is CASRSTRGLRETQYF. The CDR3 DNA follows: TGTGCCAGCAGATCCACCAGGGGGCTGCGGGAGACCCAGTACTTC.

The V call is TRBV6-2 or TRBV6-3, the J call TRBJ2-3; TRBD2 might be the D (6 bases). The germline CDR1 and CDR2 sequences are MNHEY and SVGEGT. The CDR3 loop spans 16 amino acids. V was cut by 4 bases and J by 0 bases, with 14 bases left in between. The CDR3 sequence: CASSSGTSFSTDTQYF. The DNA of the CDR3 is TGTGCCAGCAGTTCCGGGACTTCCTTTAGCACAGATACGCAGTATTTT.